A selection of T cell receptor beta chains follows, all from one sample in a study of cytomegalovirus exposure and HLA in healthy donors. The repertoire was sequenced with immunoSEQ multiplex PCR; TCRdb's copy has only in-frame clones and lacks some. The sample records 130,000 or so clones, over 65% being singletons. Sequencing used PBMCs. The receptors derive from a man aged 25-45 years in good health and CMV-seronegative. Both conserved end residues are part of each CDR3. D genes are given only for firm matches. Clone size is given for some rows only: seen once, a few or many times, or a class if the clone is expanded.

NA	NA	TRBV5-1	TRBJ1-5	TGCGCCAGCAGCTTGGGCCAGGGTTTTGCGTTTAGCAATCAGCCCCAGCATTTT	CASSLGQGFAFSNQPQHF
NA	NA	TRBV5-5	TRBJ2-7	TGTGCCAGCAGCAAAGACGCCGGGACAACTACCTCCTACGAGCAGTACTTC	CASSKDAGTTTSYEQYF
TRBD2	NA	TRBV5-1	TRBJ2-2	TGCGCCAGCAGCACCGGGACTAGCGGGAACACCGGGGAGCTGTTTTTT	CASSTGTSGNTGELFF
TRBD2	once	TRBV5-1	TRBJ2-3	TGCGCCAGCAGCTATACTAGCGGGGAAGGCACAGATACGCAGTATTTT	CASSYTSGEGTDTQYF
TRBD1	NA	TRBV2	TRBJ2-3	TGTGCCAGCAGTGAAGCGCTTCGGGACAGCTTCACAGATACGCAGTATTTT	CASSEALRDSFTDTQYF
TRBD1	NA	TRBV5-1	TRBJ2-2	TGCGCCAGCGGGTACTCGGGACAGAGCACCGGGGAGCTGTTTTTT	CASGYSGQSTGELFF
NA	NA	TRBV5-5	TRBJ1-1	TGTGCCAGCAGCATCTGGGGCAATAGCAACACTGAAGCTTTCTTT	CASSIWGNSNTEAFF
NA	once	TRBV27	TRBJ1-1	TGTGCCAGCAGTTTATTGCAGGGTGCTAACACTGAAGCTTTCTTT	CASSLLQGANTEAFF
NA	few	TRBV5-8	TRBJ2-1	TGTGCCAGCAGCCAAATGGCCGCCATCAATGAGCAGTTCTTC	CASSQMAAINEQFF
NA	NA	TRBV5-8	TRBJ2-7	TGTGCCAGCGACAGAGCCTACGAGCAGTACTTC	CASDRAYEQYF
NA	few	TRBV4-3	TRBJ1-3	TGCGCCAGCAGCCTCGGACTAATCGGTGGAAACACCATATATTTT	CASSLGLIGGNTIYF
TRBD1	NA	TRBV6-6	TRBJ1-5	TGTGCCAGCAGCGAGGGACAGATAAGCAATCAGCCCCAGCATTTT	CASSEGQISNQPQHF
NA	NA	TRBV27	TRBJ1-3	TGTGCCAGCAGTCTGGACAGCTTATCTGGAAACACCATATATTTT	CASSLDSLSGNTIYF
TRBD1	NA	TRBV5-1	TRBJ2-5	TGCGCCAGCAGCTCGGGGACAGCTAAAGAGACCCAGTACTTC	CASSSGTAKETQYF
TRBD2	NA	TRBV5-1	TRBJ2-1	TGCGCCAGCAGCTTGGGGACTAGCGGGTACAATGAGCAGTTCTTC	CASSLGTSGYNEQFF
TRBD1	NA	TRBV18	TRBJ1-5	TGTGCCAGCTCATCACCCTCGAGAGGGGGCCAGGGGAATCAGCCCCAGCATTTT	CASSSPSRGGQGNQPQHF
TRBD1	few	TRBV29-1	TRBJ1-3	TGCAGCGTTGAAGTGACAGGGACTGGAAACACCATATATTTT	CSVEVTGTGNTIYF
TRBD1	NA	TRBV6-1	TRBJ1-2	TGTGCCAGCAGTGGGGACAGCAACTATGGCTACACCTTC	CASSGDSNYGYTF
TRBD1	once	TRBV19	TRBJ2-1	TGTGCCAGTAGAGCTGTGCAGACAGGGAAGAATGAGCAGTTCTTC	CASRAVQTGKNEQFF
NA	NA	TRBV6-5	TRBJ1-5	TGTGCCAGCAGGCCCGGGGGGAATCAGCCCCAGCATTTT	CASRPGGNQPQHF
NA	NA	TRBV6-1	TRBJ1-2	TGTGCCAGCAGTGTAGACAATCGCTATGGCTACACCTTC	CASSVDNRYGYTF
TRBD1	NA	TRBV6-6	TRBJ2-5	TGTGCCAGCAGTTACTTACAGGGGGCGCTGAAAGAGACCCAGTACTTC	CASSYLQGALKETQYF
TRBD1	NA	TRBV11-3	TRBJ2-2	TGTGCTAGCCGGGACAGAGGGACCGGGGAGCTGTTTTTT	CASRDRGTGELFF
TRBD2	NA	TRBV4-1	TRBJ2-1	TGCGCCAGCAGCCCGGGAGGGGTCTCCTACAATGAGCAGTTCTTC	CASSPGGVSYNEQFF
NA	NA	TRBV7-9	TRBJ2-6	TGTGCCAGCAGCCTACCCCCGGGACTCATCCCCTCTGGGGCCAACGTCCTGACTTTC	CASSLPPGLIPSGANVLTF
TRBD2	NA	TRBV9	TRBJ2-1	TGTGCCAGCAGCGTGACCGGGAGGAATGAGCAGTTCTTC	CASSVTGRNEQFF
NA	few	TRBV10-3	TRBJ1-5	TGTGCCTCCGGGGGTGACAATCAGCCCCAGCATTTT	CASGGDNQPQHF
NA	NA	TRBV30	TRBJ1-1	TGTGCCTGGAGTGGGGGACTGCCCACTGAAGCTTTCTTT	CAWSGGLPTEAFF
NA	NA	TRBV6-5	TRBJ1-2	TGTGCCAGCAGTTACTCGAGAGGGTCCCCTATCGGCTACACCTTC	CASSYSRGSPIGYTF
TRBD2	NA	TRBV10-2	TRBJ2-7	TGCGCCAGCGGAAAGGGACTAGCGGGAAGCGAGCAGTACTTC	CASGKGLAGSEQYF
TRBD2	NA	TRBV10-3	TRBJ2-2	TGTGCCACGGGACTAGCGGGGGGTAACACCGGGGAGCTGTTTTTT	CATGLAGGNTGELFF
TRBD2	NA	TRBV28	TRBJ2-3	TGTGCCAGCAGTTGGACTAGCGGGGGGGGTGATACGCAGTATTTT	CASSWTSGGGDTQYF
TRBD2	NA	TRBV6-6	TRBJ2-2	TGTGCCAGCAGCGGGCGGGAGGGGAGCGGGGAGCTGTTTTTT	CASSGREGSGELFF
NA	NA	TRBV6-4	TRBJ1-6	TGTGCCAGCAGTGCAGGGGCCAATAATTCACCCCTCCACTTT	CASSAGANNSPLHF
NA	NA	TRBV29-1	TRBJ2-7	TGCAGCGTTGAAGATCGGGGCACGGAGGGGTACGAGCAGTACTTC	CSVEDRGTEGYEQYF
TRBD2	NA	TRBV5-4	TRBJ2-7	TGTGCCAGCAGCTCGACTAGCGGGGGAGCCTACGAGCAGTACTTC	CASSSTSGGAYEQYF
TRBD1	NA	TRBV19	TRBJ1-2	TGTGCCAGTAGTACCCTGGACAGGGGGCGAGATGGCTACACCTTC	CASSTLDRGRDGYTF
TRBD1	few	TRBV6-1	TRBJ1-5	TGTGCCAGCACGAGACAGGGAGACCAGCCCCAGCATTTT	CASTRQGDQPQHF
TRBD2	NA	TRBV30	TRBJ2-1	TGTGCCTGGAGTGTAGCCGGCAGCGGGAGAGGCAATGAGCAGTTCTTC	CAWSVAGSGRGNEQFF
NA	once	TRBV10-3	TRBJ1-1	TGTGCCATCAATACCCGGGACACTCAGAACACTGAAGCTTTCTTT	CAINTRDTQNTEAFF
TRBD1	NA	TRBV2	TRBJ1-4	TGTGCCAGCAGCCGCAGACAGGGGGAGGCTACTAATGAAAAACTGTTTTTT	CASSRRQGEATNEKLFF
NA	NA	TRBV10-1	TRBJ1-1	TGCGCCAGCAGTGTGGGACAGAACACTGAAGCTTTCTTT	CASSVGQNTEAFF
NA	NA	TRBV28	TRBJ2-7	TGTGCCAGCAGTTTATTCGGACATGGAACAGGGATTTTCTACGAGCAGTACTTC	CASSLFGHGTGIFYEQYF
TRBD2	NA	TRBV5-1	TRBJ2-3	TGCGCCAGCAGACCTACCTCTAGCGGGGGGGCCGATACGCAGTATTTT	CASRPTSSGGADTQYF
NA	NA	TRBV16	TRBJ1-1	TGTGCCAGCAGCCCACGGAGGGGAGGCACTGAAGCTTTCTTT	CASSPRRGGTEAFF
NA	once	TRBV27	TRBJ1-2	TGTGCCAGCAGCGACACAGGGAAGAAGGGCTACACCTTC	CASSDTGKKGYTF
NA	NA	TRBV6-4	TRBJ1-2	TGTGCCAGCAGTGTTCGATTGGGCAGTCCAATCTATGGCTACACCTTC	CASSVRLGSPIYGYTF
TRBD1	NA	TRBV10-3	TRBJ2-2	TGTGCCACGCTGCCCGGGACAGGGGGAACCGGGGAGCTGTTTTTT	CATLPGTGGTGELFF
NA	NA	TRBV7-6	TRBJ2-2	TGTGCCAGCTCCCGGTCCAGCGTCACCGGGGAGCTGTTTTTT	CASSRSSVTGELFF
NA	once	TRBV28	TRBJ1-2	TGTGCCAGCAGTTTAGGACAGTTGTATGGCTACACCTTC	CASSLGQLYGYTF
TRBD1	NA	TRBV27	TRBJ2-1	TGTGCCAGCATACAGGGGGCTGGAGATGAGCAGTTCTTC	CASIQGAGDEQFF
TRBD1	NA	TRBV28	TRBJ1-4	TGTGCCACTAGGGAACAGGGGAGAGAAAAACTGTTTTTT	CATREQGREKLFF
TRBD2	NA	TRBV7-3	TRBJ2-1	TGTGCCAGCAGCACCGGGACTAGCGGATACAATGAGCAGTTCTTC	CASSTGTSGYNEQFF
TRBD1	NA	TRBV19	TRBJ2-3	TGTGCCAGTAGTAAGGACAGGGGCACAGATACGCAGTATTTT	CASSKDRGTDTQYF
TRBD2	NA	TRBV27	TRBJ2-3	TGTGCCAGCAGTTTCCTAGCGGGGGGGCCAGGCGCAGATACGCAGTATTTT	CASSFLAGGPGADTQYF
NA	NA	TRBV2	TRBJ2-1	TGTGCCAGCAGGGGAGGGGGGAGCAATGAGCAGTTCTTC	CASRGGGSNEQFF
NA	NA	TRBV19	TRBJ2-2	TGTGCCACCCTCTCAGGGGTATCCGGGGAGCTGTTTTTT	CATLSGVSGELFF
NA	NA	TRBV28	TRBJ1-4	TGTGCCAGCAGTTTATTAGGGGGGGGGAGTGAAAAACTGTTTTTT	CASSLLGGGSEKLFF
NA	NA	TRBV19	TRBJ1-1	TGTGCCAGTAGTGAGGTACGGACACTGAACACTGAAGCTTTCTTT	CASSEVRTLNTEAFF
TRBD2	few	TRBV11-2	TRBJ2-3	TGTGCCAGCAGCTTAGGAGGTCCTAGCGGGAGAGGAGATACGCAGTATTTT	CASSLGGPSGRGDTQYF